These T cell receptor beta chains were read from a single sample in a study of blood T cell repertoires in COVID-19. Assay: immunoSEQ multiplex PCR; the TCRdb copy retains only in-frame clones and omits some. The sample carries roughly 200,000 clones, about 85% recorded once. Material: peripheral blood. These receptors were obtained from an elderly woman with acute or convalescent COVID-19. Each CDR3 is given with its conserved first and last residue. The D gene is left open where the match is weak. Clone size is stated in some rows and not others, as once, few, many or a class when expanded.

V	J	length	D	size	CDR3	DNA
TRBV20-1	TRBJ2-1	11	-	-	CSASRGNEQFF	TGCAGTGCTAGCCGAGGCAATGAGCAGTTCTTC
TRBV6-6	TRBJ2-1	16	-	-	CASSPTGRRSYNEQFF	TGTGCCAGCAGCCCGACAGGGAGGCGCTCCTACAATGAGCAGTTCTTC
TRBV30	TRBJ1-4	15	TRBD1	-	CAWSGLDRGYEKLFF	TGTGCCTGGAGTGGGCTTGACAGGGGTTATGAAAAACTGTTTTTT
TRBV7-9	TRBJ1-1	12	-	many	CASSLAGAEAFF	TGTGCCAGCAGCTTAGCAGGAGCTGAAGCTTTCTTT
TRBV5-5	TRBJ1-3	15	-	-	CASSLAGGAGNTIYF	TGTGCCAGCAGCTTGGCCGGGGGGGCTGGAAACACCATATATTTT
TRBV28	TRBJ2-3	21	-	-	CASSSYGGDSSRLAHEDTQYF	TGTGCCAGCAGTTCTTATGGGGGGGACAGCTCACGACTAGCGCATGAAGATACGCAGTATTTT
TRBV27	TRBJ1-5	15	-	once	CASSDAGQGYQPQHF	TGTGCCAGCAGTGACGCGGGCCAAGGGTATCAGCCCCAGCATTTT
TRBV7-2	TRBJ2-7	13	TRBD2	-	CASSRGRENEQYF	TGTGCCAGCAGCCGTGGGCGGGAGAACGAGCAGTACTTC
TRBV29-1	TRBJ1-1	13	-	-	CSIYRDVNTEAFF	TGCAGCATATACAGGGACGTGAACACTGAAGCTTTCTTT
TRBV19	TRBJ2-7	15	-	-	CASSMFSSIAYEQYF	TGTGCCAGTAGTATGTTTTCTAGCATCGCCTACGAGCAGTACTTC
TRBV2	TRBJ2-1	13	TRBD1	-	CASTPDRGDEQFF	TGTGCCAGCACCCCGGACAGGGGAGATGAGCAGTTCTTC
TRBV12-5	TRBJ2-7	15	-	-	CASATGGGSSYEQYF	TGTGCTAGTGCCACCGGCGGGGGCTCTTCCTACGAGCAGTACTTC
TRBV7-2	TRBJ1-3	15	TRBD1	-	CASSQEGATGNTIYF	TGTGCCAGCAGCCAGGAGGGGGCGACTGGAAACACCATATATTTT
TRBV5-1	TRBJ1-1	13	-	-	CASSPRQFTEAFF	TGCGCCAGCAGCCCTAGACAGTTCACTGAAGCTTTCTTT
TRBV4-3	TRBJ1-5	14	TRBD1	once	CASSHTGGYQPQHF	TGCGCCAGCAGCCACACAGGGGGCTATCAGCCCCAGCATTTT
TRBV3-1/TRBV3-2	TRBJ1-1	14	-	-	CASSHHAGGTEAFF	TGTGCCAGCAGCCACCACGCGGGGGGCACTGAAGCTTTCTTT
TRBV10-3	TRBJ2-6	17	TRBD2	few	CAISEWGGNSGANVLTF	TGTGCCATCAGTGAGTGGGGGGGGAACTCTGGGGCCAACGTCCTGACTTTC
TRBV18	TRBJ1-2	16	-	few	CASSLAAATVPPGYTF	TGTGCCAGCTCACTTGCTGCGGCCACCGTCCCACCTGGCTACACCTTC
TRBV18	TRBJ1-5	16	TRBD1	-	CASSPRYGTGNQPQHF	TGTGCCAGCTCACCGCGTTATGGGACAGGCAATCAGCCCCAGCATTTT
TRBV7-8	TRBJ1-5	14	-	few	CASSLVGRGQPQHF	TGTGCCAGCAGCTTAGTGGGGAGGGGGCAGCCCCAGCATTTT
TRBV6-5	TRBJ2-1	14	-	-	CASSYSLANNEQFF	TGTGCCAGCAGTTACTCGCTAGCTAACAATGAGCAGTTCTTC
TRBV7-2	TRBJ2-1	13	-	-	CASSLLPVDEQFF	TGTGCCAGCAGCTTATTACCGGTCGATGAGCAGTTCTTC
TRBV3-1/TRBV3-2	TRBJ2-5	15	-	-	CASSLSGLQSETQYF	TGTGCCAGCAGCCTCAGCGGGCTGCAAAGTGAGACCCAGTACTTC
TRBV28	TRBJ1-2	13	-	-	CASSVQGTYGYTF	TGTGCCAGCAGCGTACAGGGTACCTATGGCTACACCTTC
TRBV7-9	TRBJ2-2	17	TRBD2	-	CASSPGLAETNTGELFF	TGTGCCAGCAGCCCGGGACTAGCGGAAACGAACACCGGGGAGCTGTTTTTT
TRBV6-5	TRBJ2-7	13	TRBD2	-	CASSWLAGHEQYF	TGTGCCAGCAGTTGGCTAGCGGGCCACGAGCAGTACTTC
TRBV18	TRBJ2-7	14	-	-	CASSRAAGRYEQYF	TGTGCCAGCTCAAGGGCGGCAGGGAGGTACGAGCAGTACTTC
TRBV7-3	TRBJ1-1	17	TRBD1	once	CASSSGIRGHENTEAFF	TGTGCCAGCAGCTCCGGAATCAGGGGGCACGAGAACACTGAAGCTTTCTTT
TRBV5-1	TRBJ2-2	15	TRBD1	-	CASSVTGGATGELFF	TGCGCCAGCAGCGTAACAGGGGGAGCCACCGGGGAGCTGTTTTTT
TRBV20-1	TRBJ1-1	13	-	-	CSASRKGRTEAFF	TGCAGTGCTAGTAGAAAGGGGCGGACTGAAGCTTTCTTT
TRBV6-5	TRBJ2-1	12	-	-	CASNRESNEQFF	TGTGCCAGCAACCGGGAAAGCAATGAGCAGTTCTTC
TRBV9	TRBJ2-3	18	TRBD2	-	CASSPGRGGRADTDTQYF	TGTGCCAGCAGCCCCGGCCGGGGCGGGAGGGCCGACACAGATACGCAGTATTTT
TRBV10-3	TRBJ2-2	16	TRBD2	many	CAISESGLQNTGELFF	TGTGCCATCAGTGAATCGGGACTACAGAACACCGGGGAGCTGTTTTTT
TRBV30	TRBJ1-1	15	-	once	CAWMGVRGGYTEAFF	TGTGCCTGGATGGGCGTTAGGGGCGGCTACACTGAAGCTTTCTTT
TRBV9	TRBJ2-7	19	TRBD2	-	CASSVGVTSGVLGSYEQYF	TGTGCCAGCAGCGTAGGGGTGACTAGCGGGGTCTTGGGGTCTTACGAGCAGTACTTC
TRBV7-6	TRBJ1-4	16	-	-	CASSLRGSGANEKLFF	TGTGCCAGCAGCTTGCGGGGGTCAGGGGCTAATGAAAAACTGTTTTTT
TRBV7-2	TRBJ2-7	16	TRBD2	once	CASSLVAWREGGEQYF	TGTGCCAGCAGCTTAGTGGCTTGGCGGGAGGGGGGGGAGCAGTACTTC
TRBV7-9	TRBJ1-4	14	-	-	CASSLSDSNEKLFF	TGTGCCAGCAGCTTAAGTGACAGTAATGAAAAACTGTTTTTT
TRBV7-2	TRBJ1-2	14	-	-	CASSFSVGLYGYTF	TGTGCCAGCAGCTTTAGTGTGGGCCTCTATGGCTACACCTTC
TRBV24-1	TRBJ2-3	16	-	-	CATSAIGEASTDTQYF	TGTGCCACCAGTGCGATTGGGGAGGCGAGCACAGATACGCAGTATTTT
TRBV3-1/TRBV3-2	TRBJ2-2	18	-	-	CASSQDLGRGPNTGELFF	TGTGCCAGCAGCCAAGATCTTGGGCGGGGGCCGAACACCGGGGAGCTGTTTTTT
TRBV6-5	TRBJ2-2	14	TRBD2	-	CATLTSIGTGELFF	TGTGCCACCCTGACTAGCATCGGCACCGGGGAGCTGTTTTTT
TRBV15	TRBJ2-5	14	-	-	CATSKGRRQETQYF	TGTGCCACCAGCAAGGGGAGGAGGCAAGAGACCCAGTACTTC
TRBV28	TRBJ1-2	15	TRBD1	few	CASSLWGQVENGYTF	TGTGCCAGCAGTCTCTGGGGACAGGTGGAGAATGGCTACACCTTC